This T cell receptor (beta chain) was profiled in a study of blood T cell repertoires in COVID-19 (dated by TCRdb to between 2020 and 2021). With respect to the entire study: The collaborator samples originated in the United States, Italy and Spain and spanned the acute and convalescent phases of COVID-19. The repertoires were released in a freely available public database intended as a resource for research on the immune response to SARS-CoV-2. Samples came from the ongoing ImmuneRACE study (first 160 participants) plus 1,254 subjects from 6 global collaborators. Nearly every sample came with metadata listing a de-identified subject ID, COVID-19 status, age in years and sex. The prospective study material was composed of cDNA or gDNA derived from T cells, B-cell-depleted T cells, or PBMCs. The dataset comprised deeply sampled blood TCRbeta repertoires from subjects exposed to, actively infected with, or recovered from COVID-19. Where available, HLA class I and class II types were obtained from metadata supplied by the sample provider rather than from assay-based typing.

What the study reported, not specific to this receptor: The amount of clinical and demographic metadata varied by source and participant and was provided uncurated.

TCRbeta CDR3 regions were amplified from genomic DNA by means of the immunoSEQ Assay, a bias-controlled multiplex PCR. In the paper's pipeline: Within the assay, amplification of reference gene primers was used to estimate how many nucleated cells each sample contained. Sequence reads were collapsed and filtered to measure the absolute abundance of every unique TCRbeta CDR3 rearrangement. Productive Simpson clonality was computed per sample as the square root of Simpson's diversity index over productive rearrangements. Sourced from immuneACCESS, this table was stored by TCRdb with only in-frame sequences that have V and J called. A share of the clones is absent; for the studies checked, an unresolved V gene accounts for under half, and the remainder has no known explanation. That table furnishes V, J and clone size, whereas the DNA furnished D and trimming. The sample data list 200,000 to 300,000 clones, and about 87% of these were observed just once. The ten largest account for about 5% of the sample.

A word on this clone: It has no known antigen specificity. Base qualities are not at hand, and no much larger clone is one base apart.

Including cysteine and phenylalanine, the CDR3 has 15 amino acids. The entry retains the CDR3 DNA only, 45 bases that are in frame from base 1. Taken from the germline V gene, the CDR1 and CDR2 loops are ENHRY and SYGVKD. Trimming takes 6 bases off V and 6 bases off J; junction bases not matched to a gene: 8. One collaborating source in Seattle enrolled patients while the patients were actively infected and followed the patients over time throughout the course of disease. The collaborating institutions used their own protocols to collect whole blood in K2EDTA tubes. Collaborator samples were shipped for TCRbeta analysis as frozen whole blood, isolated PBMCs, or DNA extracted from either sample type.

The sequence joins TRBV10-3 to TRBJ2-3; TRBD1 matches 11 bases in the middle. The material sequenced was peripheral blood. The sequence was collected from a woman aged 55-70 years with COVID-19, enrolled during active disease. Here is the DNA: TGTGCCATCAGCCTCGGGACAGGGGGTGCGGATACGCAGTATTTT. It is translated as CAISLGTGGADTQYF.